This TCR beta chain was recorded in a study of shared T cell receptors in the human thymus. Germline-derived CDR1 and CDR2 are SGHNT and YENEEA. The CDR3 is made up of 14 amino acids. The V and J ends lost 0 bases and 5 bases respectively, with 10 bases between them. Assay used: immunoSEQ multiplex PCR; TCRdb lists only in-frame clones, some missing. This sample carries 700,000 to 750,000 clones, approximately 83% of them seen once, and the ten largest clones take 0.008% to 0.011%. These data were likewise used in another study, on human thymus T cells. As reported in that work: It was from resections taken during corrective heart surgery that the thymus tissue came. Gene usage (both V and J) appeared biased in thymic and blood repertoires. Unrelated individuals reportedly shared highly overlapping thymic TCR repertoires.

The V call is TRBV11-3, the J call TRBJ1-2; D gene unclear. Sequenced sample: thymocytes. This sequence was found in a girl less than two years old with a congenital heart defect. DNA for the CDR3: TGTGCCAGCAGCTTAGAGGTAGGGAGGTATGGCTACACCTTC. Residues: CASSLEVGRYGYTF.